This TCR beta chain emerged from a study of cytomegalovirus exposure and HLA in healthy donors. Germline V lookup: CDR1 SGHDT, CDR2 YYEEEE. The CDR3 runs to 16 residues. V shed 1 base, J shed 0 bases, and the junction held 1 base outside the gene matches. Overall study findings and caveats: Per published accounts, TCR beta sequences correctly predicted the HLA-A and HLA-B alleles of most subjects. Researchers counted 164 TCR beta chains as cytomegalovirus-associated.

Researchers ran the PCR with 60 Vbeta and 13 Jbeta primers. Assay used: immunoSEQ multiplex PCR; TCRdb lists only in-frame clones, some missing. The sample lists roughly 78,000 clones, about 60% occurring once. Only a few counts were recorded for this clone. Antigen specificity is unknown. The sequence was collected from a man between 25 and 39 years old in good health and CMV-seropositive. Sequences were obtained from PBMCs. This sequence joins TRBV5-6 and TRBJ2-3, with 11 bases lining up with TRBD2. The CDR3 DNA reads as TGTGCCAGCAGCTTGCGGACTAGCGGGAGCACAGATACGCAGTATTTT. Amino acid sequence: CASSLRTSGSTDTQYF.